These T cell receptor beta chains were read from a single sample in a study of blood T cell repertoires in COVID-19. The data were produced by immunoSEQ multiplex PCR, yet TCRdb's version contains in-frame clones alone and is incomplete. The sample holds around 200,000 clones, around 84% seen once. The sample taken for sequencing was peripheral blood. These receptors were obtained from a woman aged 80 or over with acute or convalescent COVID-19. The CDR3 runs from the conserved cysteine through the conserved F or W. D genes are given only for firm matches. Only some rows state a clone size, as once, few, many or a class for expanded clones.

>TRBV5-6|TRBJ2-4|TRBD2|.
TGTGCCAGCAGTTTCCGTACTAGCGGGAGGGCCAGATACATTCAGTACTTC
CASSFRTSGRARYIQYF
>TRBV7-3|TRBJ2-1|TRBD2|.
TGTGCCAGCAGCTTAGGACTAGCGGGTAACAATGAGCAGTTCTTC
CASSLGLAGNNEQFF
>TRBV9|TRBJ2-2|TRBD2|once
TGTGCCAGCAGCGTAGGTCCCGGGACTAGCGGGTATGGGGAGCTGTTTTTT
CASSVGPGTSGYGELFF
>TRBV2|TRBJ2-5|TRBD2|.
TGTGCCAGCAGTCGGAACGCCCTAGCGGGACGGGAGACCCAGTACTTC
CASSRNALAGRETQYF
>TRBV5-6|TRBJ2-7|.|.
TGTGCCAGCAGCTCCTTACTTTACGAGCAGTACTTC
CASSSLLYEQYF
>TRBV7-9|TRBJ1-3|.|.
TGTGCCAGCAGCTTACGGGGTGAAAAAGGAAACACCATATATTTT
CASSLRGEKGNTIYF
>TRBV27|TRBJ1-4|.|.
TGTGCCAGCAGTTTATCGACGGGTGAAAAACTGTTTTTT
CASSLSTGEKLFF
>TRBV29-1|TRBJ2-1|TRBD1|.
TGCAGCGTTGAGAGTTGGACAGGAGCCTACAATGAGCAGTTCTTC
CSVESWTGAYNEQFF
>TRBV2|TRBJ2-1|.|few
TGTGCCAGCCCAGATCGGGGAACCTACAATGAGCAGTTCTTC
CASPDRGTYNEQFF
>TRBV7-9|TRBJ1-1|.|.
TGTGCCAGCAGCTTAGAAGGCAGGTACACTGAAGCTTTCTTT
CASSLEGRYTEAFF
>TRBV4-1|TRBJ2-1|TRBD2|.
TGCGCCAGCAGCCAAATAGCGGGAGGGATGGACAATGAGCAGTTCTTC
CASSQIAGGMDNEQFF
>TRBV7-8|TRBJ2-7|TRBD1|.
TGTGCCAGCAGCCTGGACAGGGGGATTAGTGGCGAGCAGTACTTC
CASSLDRGISGEQYF
>TRBV27|TRBJ1-5|.|once
TGTGCCAGCAGTACACAGGGAATCAATCAGCCCCAGCATTTT
CASSTQGINQPQHF
>TRBV27|TRBJ2-1|TRBD2|.
TGTGCCAGCAGGACTAGCGGTGACAATGAGCAGTTCTTC
CASRTSGDNEQFF
>TRBV6-6|TRBJ2-6|.|.
TGTGCCAGCAGTTTGGGGCTCTCTGGGGCCAACGTCCTGACTTTC
CASSLGLSGANVLTF
>TRBV5-1|TRBJ2-1|TRBD2|.
TGCGCCAGCAGCTCTCAGCGGGGTAACTACAATGAGCAGTTCTTC
CASSSQRGNYNEQFF
>TRBV5-1|TRBJ1-1|.|.
TGCGCCAGCAGCTTGACAGGACGGTTGAACACTGAAGCTTTCTTT
CASSLTGRLNTEAFF
>TRBV7-9|TRBJ2-7|.|.
TGTGCCAGCAGCCCCCGGAGCGGCGGGTCCTACGAGCAGTACTTC
CASSPRSGGSYEQYF
>TRBV19|TRBJ1-5|TRBD1|.
TGTGCCAGTAGTAATTGGCCGGGGACAGGCAGCAATCAGCCCCAGCATTTT
CASSNWPGTGSNQPQHF
>TRBV19|TRBJ1-2|.|once
TGTGCCAGTAGTCCGGGGATCACCTATGGCTACACCTTC
CASSPGITYGYTF
>TRBV6-5|TRBJ2-5|.|.
TGTGCCAGCAGTTACTTTGAGGGCACTCAAGAGACCCAGTACTTC
CASSYFEGTQETQYF
>TRBV9|TRBJ2-3|.|.
TGTGCCAGCAGCGCCTTCTCGGATACGCAGTATTTT
CASSAFSDTQYF
>TRBV10-3|TRBJ2-7|TRBD2|.
TGTGCCATCAGTGAGTCGTATAGTGGGCTAGCGGGAGAGGAAGAGCAGTACTTC
CAISESYSGLAGEEEQYF
>TRBV24-1|TRBJ1-4|TRBD1|.
TGTGCCACCAGTGACCACGGGACAGGGTATGAAAAACTGTTTTTT
CATSDHGTGYEKLFF
>TRBV24-1|TRBJ2-3|.|.
TGTGCCACCAGTGACGCCTCGGGTGCTCCGGGGACGCAGTATTTT
CATSDASGAPGTQYF
>TRBV11-2|TRBJ1-2|.|.
TGTGCCAGCAGCCCGGGAGGGAGGGTAGGAGGCTACACCTTC
CASSPGGRVGGYTF
>TRBV7-2|TRBJ1-4|TRBD1|few
TGTGCCAGCAGCTTGGACAGGGTCAGGGAAAAACTGTTTTTT
CASSLDRVREKLFF